The rows below give T cell receptor beta chains drawn from one sample of a study of cytotoxic CD8 clonotypes in ibrutinib-treated CLL. Profiled with immunoSEQ multiplex PCR; TCRdb holds only in-frame clones, not every one. Of 150,000 to 250,000 clones in the sample, around 70% were seen once. This sample comprised PBMCs, obtained after 24 months of ibrutinib treatment. The receptors originated from a human donor with chronic lymphocytic leukemia. Both conserved end residues are part of each CDR3. A D gene is named only where the DNA matches it firmly. The size of a clone is reported for some rows only, either as once, few or many, or as a class for expanded clones.

d_call: TRBD1; cdr3_length: 16; clone_size: -; v_call: TRBV5-1; j_call: TRBJ1-1; cdr3_nt: TGCGCCAGCAGCTTCGGGGCCCTCGCAGGGGGAACTGAAGCTTTCTTT; cdr3_aa: CASSFGALAGGTEAFF
d_call: -; cdr3_length: 13; clone_size: -; v_call: TRBV30; j_call: TRBJ1-5; cdr3_nt: TGTGCCTGGAGTGTTGGGGGTAATCAGCCCCAGCATTTT; cdr3_aa: CAWSVGGNQPQHF
d_call: TRBD1; cdr3_length: 20; clone_size: -; v_call: TRBV30; j_call: TRBJ1-2; cdr3_nt: TGTGCCTGGAGTGTACCCCCGGCGGGCCCTGCGGGACAGGGTGTTTATGGCTACACCTTC; cdr3_aa: CAWSVPPAGPAGQGVYGYTF
d_call: -; cdr3_length: 15; clone_size: -; v_call: TRBV5-1; j_call: TRBJ2-5; cdr3_nt: TGCGCCAGCAGTCAAGCTACTAGCCGCGCGGAGACCCAGTACTTC; cdr3_aa: CASSQATSRAETQYF
d_call: -; cdr3_length: 13; clone_size: -; v_call: TRBV30; j_call: TRBJ2-7; cdr3_nt: TGTGCCTGGAGTCCGTACCTTTCCTACGAGCAGTACTTC; cdr3_aa: CAWSPYLSYEQYF
d_call: TRBD2; cdr3_length: 21; clone_size: -; v_call: TRBV4-1; j_call: TRBJ2-1; cdr3_nt: TGCGCCAGCAGCCAAGTCCAGTCTAGCGGGATTTATTTCGAGGGTATAGATGAGCAGTTCTTC; cdr3_aa: CASSQVQSSGIYFEGIDEQFF
d_call: TRBD2; cdr3_length: 15; clone_size: -; v_call: TRBV7-3; j_call: TRBJ2-1; cdr3_nt: TGTGCCAGCAGCCGGGGAGGGACTAGCGACAATGAGCAGTTCTTC; cdr3_aa: CASSRGGTSDNEQFF
d_call: -; cdr3_length: 14; clone_size: -; v_call: TRBV5-1; j_call: TRBJ1-4; cdr3_nt: TGCGCCAGCAGCTTGACACCGGCTAATGAAAAACTGTTTTTT; cdr3_aa: CASSLTPANEKLFF
d_call: TRBD1; cdr3_length: 14; clone_size: few; v_call: TRBV5-1; j_call: TRBJ2-3; cdr3_nt: TGCGCCAGCAGCCCGGACAGGGGGCGAGATACGCAGTATTTT; cdr3_aa: CASSPDRGRDTQYF
d_call: TRBD1; cdr3_length: 14; clone_size: -; v_call: TRBV27; j_call: TRBJ1-2; cdr3_nt: TGTGCCAGCAGTTTATTAGGGACAGAAGATGGCTACACCTTC; cdr3_aa: CASSLLGTEDGYTF
d_call: -; cdr3_length: 14; clone_size: -; v_call: TRBV27; j_call: TRBJ1-3; cdr3_nt: TGTGCCAGCGGGCGGTCGGGCTCTGGAAACACCATATATTTT; cdr3_aa: CASGRSGSGNTIYF
d_call: TRBD2; cdr3_length: 15; clone_size: -; v_call: TRBV7-6; j_call: TRBJ2-7; cdr3_nt: TGTGCCAGCAGCTCCACTAGCGGGAGGGCCGTAGAGCAGTACTTC; cdr3_aa: CASSSTSGRAVEQYF
d_call: TRBD2; cdr3_length: 15; clone_size: -; v_call: TRBV27; j_call: TRBJ2-7; cdr3_nt: TGTGCCAGCAGGGCGACTAGCGGGCGTCCCTACGAGCAGTACTTC; cdr3_aa: CASRATSGRPYEQYF
d_call: -; cdr3_length: 13; clone_size: few; v_call: TRBV9; j_call: TRBJ1-5; cdr3_nt: TGTGCCAGCAGCGTAGTAGATAATCAGCCCCAGCATTTT; cdr3_aa: CASSVVDNQPQHF
d_call: -; cdr3_length: 15; clone_size: -; v_call: TRBV6-1; j_call: TRBJ1-5; cdr3_nt: TGTGCCAGCAGTCTAACGGGTTATAGCAATCAGCCCCAGCATTTT; cdr3_aa: CASSLTGYSNQPQHF
d_call: -; cdr3_length: 17; clone_size: -; v_call: TRBV29-1; j_call: TRBJ2-7; cdr3_nt: TGCAGCGTACAACAGGGATCCAGGACCCTGGTCGGATACGAGCAGTACTTC; cdr3_aa: CSVQQGSRTLVGYEQYF
d_call: TRBD1; cdr3_length: 14; clone_size: once; v_call: TRBV6-8; j_call: TRBJ2-7; cdr3_nt: TGTGCCAGCCAGGGGACAGGGCTATCCTACGAGCAGTACTTC; cdr3_aa: CASQGTGLSYEQYF
d_call: -; cdr3_length: 16; clone_size: -; v_call: TRBV5-1; j_call: TRBJ2-1; cdr3_nt: TGCGCCAGCAGCTTGGAAGAGGAGGCCCCACGCAATGAGCAGTTCTTC; cdr3_aa: CASSLEEEAPRNEQFF
d_call: -; cdr3_length: 16; clone_size: -; v_call: TRBV25-1; j_call: TRBJ2-5; cdr3_nt: TGTGCCAGCAGTGATCTCCTGAGGGACGGCCAAGAGACCCAGTACTTC; cdr3_aa: CASSDLLRDGQETQYF
d_call: -; cdr3_length: 16; clone_size: -; v_call: TRBV5-6; j_call: TRBJ2-1; cdr3_nt: TGTGCCAGCAGCTTGGACGTCATCGGCTCCTACAATGAGCAGTTCTTC; cdr3_aa: CASSLDVIGSYNEQFF
d_call: TRBD2; cdr3_length: 16; clone_size: -; v_call: TRBV18; j_call: TRBJ2-7; cdr3_nt: TGTGCCAGCTCACCACCGAGCGGGAGATTAACCTACGAGCAGTACTTC; cdr3_aa: CASSPPSGRLTYEQYF
d_call: TRBD1; cdr3_length: 14; clone_size: -; v_call: TRBV5-1; j_call: TRBJ1-1; cdr3_nt: TGCGCCAGCAGAGATGGGACAGAGTACACTGAAGCTTTCTTT; cdr3_aa: CASRDGTEYTEAFF
d_call: -; cdr3_length: 14; clone_size: -; v_call: TRBV6-5; j_call: TRBJ2-4; cdr3_nt: TGTGCCAGCTCAGTACGCTTAGCCAAAAACATTCAGTACTTC; cdr3_aa: CASSVRLAKNIQYF
d_call: -; cdr3_length: 13; clone_size: -; v_call: TRBV5-1; j_call: TRBJ1-1; cdr3_nt: TGCGCCAGCAGCTTGGCAGGGTTCACTGAAGCTTTCTTT; cdr3_aa: CASSLAGFTEAFF
d_call: TRBD1; cdr3_length: 15; clone_size: -; v_call: TRBV28; j_call: TRBJ2-7; cdr3_nt: TGTGCCAGCAGCCAGGCCGGGGACAGTTCCTACGAGCAGTACTTC; cdr3_aa: CASSQAGDSSYEQYF
d_call: TRBD1; cdr3_length: 13; clone_size: -; v_call: TRBV30; j_call: TRBJ1-2; cdr3_nt: TGTGCCTGGAGCTCCGGGACAGGGGATGGCTACACCTTC; cdr3_aa: CAWSSGTGDGYTF
d_call: -; cdr3_length: 16; clone_size: -; v_call: TRBV4-3; j_call: TRBJ2-1; cdr3_nt: TGCGCCAGCAGCCAAGTAGCACTAGCTTCCTACAATGAGCAGTTCTTC; cdr3_aa: CASSQVALASYNEQFF
d_call: -; cdr3_length: 12; clone_size: many; v_call: TRBV10-3; j_call: TRBJ2-1; cdr3_nt: TGTGCCATCGGCCGCCCGTGGGATGAGCAGTTCTTC; cdr3_aa: CAIGRPWDEQFF
d_call: -; cdr3_length: 16; clone_size: -; v_call: TRBV6-5; j_call: TRBJ1-1; cdr3_nt: TGTGCCAGCAGTTATCAGCCAGTGGTGGTAAACACTGAAGCTTTCTTT; cdr3_aa: CASSYQPVVVNTEAFF
d_call: TRBD1; cdr3_length: 12; clone_size: -; v_call: TRBV2; j_call: TRBJ1-5; cdr3_nt: TGTGCCACCGGACAGGGTGACCAGCCCCAGCATTTT; cdr3_aa: CATGQGDQPQHF
d_call: TRBD2; cdr3_length: 15; clone_size: -; v_call: TRBV4-2; j_call: TRBJ2-2; cdr3_nt: TGTGCCAGCAGCCACGGGACTAGCGTCCGCGGGGAGCTGTTTTTT; cdr3_aa: CASSHGTSVRGELFF
d_call: -; cdr3_length: 17; clone_size: few; v_call: TRBV19; j_call: TRBJ1-3; cdr3_nt: TGTGCCAGTAGTATAGCCCAACCGGAGAGCTCTGGAAACACCATATATTTT; cdr3_aa: CASSIAQPESSGNTIYF
d_call: -; cdr3_length: 15; clone_size: -; v_call: TRBV2; j_call: TRBJ2-1; cdr3_nt: TGTGCCAGCAGTGACGCGGGGCCTTCCTACAATGAGCAGTTCTTC; cdr3_aa: CASSDAGPSYNEQFF
d_call: TRBD2; cdr3_length: 16; clone_size: -; v_call: TRBV7-6; j_call: TRBJ2-1; cdr3_nt: TGTGCCAGCAGCTTAGTGGCGAGCGGGACTAACAATGAGCAGTTCTTC; cdr3_aa: CASSLVASGTNNEQFF
d_call: -; cdr3_length: 15; clone_size: -; v_call: TRBV18; j_call: TRBJ1-1; cdr3_nt: TGTGCCAGCTCCTACGGGGGGACACCGAACACTGAAGCTTTCTTT; cdr3_aa: CASSYGGTPNTEAFF
d_call: -; cdr3_length: 15; clone_size: -; v_call: TRBV27; j_call: TRBJ1-2; cdr3_nt: TGTGCCAGCAGTTTAGGTGGGGGATTCCGCTATGGCTACACCTTC; cdr3_aa: CASSLGGGFRYGYTF
d_call: -; cdr3_length: 14; clone_size: once; v_call: TRBV5-1; j_call: TRBJ1-2; cdr3_nt: TGCGCCAGCAGCATACAGGGAACCTTCTATGGCTACACCTTC; cdr3_aa: CASSIQGTFYGYTF
d_call: -; cdr3_length: 11; clone_size: -; v_call: TRBV27; j_call: TRBJ2-7; cdr3_nt: TGTGCCAGCAGTTTAACACAAGAGCAGTACTTC; cdr3_aa: CASSLTQEQYF
d_call: -; cdr3_length: 13; clone_size: -; v_call: TRBV6-7; j_call: TRBJ2-7; cdr3_nt: TGTGCCAGCAGTTACCCGGACTCCTACGAGCAGTACTTC; cdr3_aa: CASSYPDSYEQYF
d_call: TRBD2; cdr3_length: 19; clone_size: -; v_call: TRBV7-2; j_call: TRBJ2-4; cdr3_nt: TGTGCCAGCAGCCCCTTGACTAGCGGGAGGGCCGGATCCAAAAACATTCAGTACTTC; cdr3_aa: CASSPLTSGRAGSKNIQYF
d_call: -; cdr3_length: 14; clone_size: -; v_call: TRBV11-3; j_call: TRBJ2-1; cdr3_nt: TGTGCCAGCAGCTTAAATCCCCGAGTAAATGAGCAGTTCTTC; cdr3_aa: CASSLNPRVNEQFF
d_call: TRBD2; cdr3_length: 15; clone_size: -; v_call: TRBV27; j_call: TRBJ2-7; cdr3_nt: TGTGCCAGCAGTCCGGGGGGGCGGGAGTCGTACGAGCAGTACTTC; cdr3_aa: CASSPGGRESYEQYF
d_call: TRBD1; cdr3_length: 18; clone_size: few; v_call: TRBV4-2; j_call: TRBJ1-1; cdr3_nt: TGTGCCAGCAGCCAGATAGGCGGGACAGGGGCACTGAACACTGAAGCTTTCTTT; cdr3_aa: CASSQIGGTGALNTEAFF
d_call: TRBD1; cdr3_length: 15; clone_size: -; v_call: TRBV5-1; j_call: TRBJ2-5; cdr3_nt: TGCGCCAGCAGCTTGACAGGGGGCAGACAAGAGACCCAGTACTTC; cdr3_aa: CASSLTGGRQETQYF
d_call: -; cdr3_length: 14; clone_size: few; v_call: TRBV4-3; j_call: TRBJ2-2; cdr3_nt: TGCGCCAGCAGCCTCCTCGGGGACACCGGGGAGCTGTTTTTT; cdr3_aa: CASSLLGDTGELFF
d_call: TRBD2; cdr3_length: 15; clone_size: few; v_call: TRBV27; j_call: TRBJ2-3; cdr3_nt: TGTGCCAGCAGTCCCGGGACTAGCGGTACAGATACGCAGTATTTT; cdr3_aa: CASSPGTSGTDTQYF
d_call: -; cdr3_length: 16; clone_size: -; v_call: TRBV7-2; j_call: TRBJ2-1; cdr3_nt: TGTGCCAGCAGCTTCAACAGCCGGACAGACTACAATGAGCAGTTCTTC; cdr3_aa: CASSFNSRTDYNEQFF
d_call: TRBD1; cdr3_length: 15; clone_size: few; v_call: TRBV15; j_call: TRBJ1-4; cdr3_nt: TGTGCCACCAGCAGGCCGGGACAGGGGTATGAAAAACTGTTTTTT; cdr3_aa: CATSRPGQGYEKLFF
d_call: -; cdr3_length: 12; clone_size: once; v_call: TRBV19; j_call: TRBJ1-2; cdr3_nt: TGTGCCAGTGAGACGGGGAGCTATGGCTACACCTTC; cdr3_aa: CASETGSYGYTF
d_call: TRBD2; cdr3_length: 15; clone_size: -; v_call: TRBV4-3; j_call: TRBJ2-7; cdr3_nt: TGCGCCAGCAGCCATGGGACTAGCGGGAGATACGAGCAGTACTTC; cdr3_aa: CASSHGTSGRYEQYF
d_call: -; cdr3_length: 12; clone_size: -; v_call: TRBV6-4; j_call: TRBJ1-5; cdr3_nt: TGTGCCAGCAGTGACGGGAATCAGCCCCAGCATTTT; cdr3_aa: CASSDGNQPQHF
d_call: -; cdr3_length: 14; clone_size: -; v_call: TRBV6-1; j_call: TRBJ1-1; cdr3_nt: TGTGCCAGCAGTCTAAATTTCGTAGGGACTGAAGCTTTCTTT; cdr3_aa: CASSLNFVGTEAFF
d_call: -; cdr3_length: 14; clone_size: -; v_call: TRBV7-2; j_call: TRBJ2-7; cdr3_nt: TGTGCCAGCAGCTTACTAGTTGGGGACTACGAGCAGTACTTC; cdr3_aa: CASSLLVGDYEQYF
d_call: TRBD2; cdr3_length: 16; clone_size: -; v_call: TRBV29-1; j_call: TRBJ2-1; cdr3_nt: TGCAGCGTTGAAGGGGGCGGCGGGAGCTCCTACAATGAGCAGTTCTTC; cdr3_aa: CSVEGGGGSSYNEQFF
d_call: -; cdr3_length: 13; clone_size: -; v_call: TRBV6-5; j_call: TRBJ2-5; cdr3_nt: TGTGCCAGCAGTTACGACCCTCTCTCGAAGCTGTACTTC; cdr3_aa: CASSYDPLSKLYF
d_call: TRBD2; cdr3_length: 15; clone_size: -; v_call: TRBV11-2; j_call: TRBJ2-1; cdr3_nt: TGTGCCAGCAGCCCTCTAGCGGGGCCATACAATGAGCAGTTCTTC; cdr3_aa: CASSPLAGPYNEQFF
d_call: -; cdr3_length: 13; clone_size: -; v_call: TRBV5-4; j_call: TRBJ2-2; cdr3_nt: TGTGCCAGCAATCTCTGGAACACCGGGGAGCTGTTTTTT; cdr3_aa: CASNLWNTGELFF
d_call: -; cdr3_length: 13; clone_size: -; v_call: TRBV5-4; j_call: TRBJ1-1; cdr3_nt: TGTGCCAGCAGACCGGTTGAGAACACTGAAGCTTTCTTT; cdr3_aa: CASRPVENTEAFF
d_call: TRBD1; cdr3_length: 13; clone_size: -; v_call: TRBV27; j_call: TRBJ2-7; cdr3_nt: TGTGCCAGCAGCTCCCGGACAGGGGTTGAGCAGTACTTC; cdr3_aa: CASSSRTGVEQYF